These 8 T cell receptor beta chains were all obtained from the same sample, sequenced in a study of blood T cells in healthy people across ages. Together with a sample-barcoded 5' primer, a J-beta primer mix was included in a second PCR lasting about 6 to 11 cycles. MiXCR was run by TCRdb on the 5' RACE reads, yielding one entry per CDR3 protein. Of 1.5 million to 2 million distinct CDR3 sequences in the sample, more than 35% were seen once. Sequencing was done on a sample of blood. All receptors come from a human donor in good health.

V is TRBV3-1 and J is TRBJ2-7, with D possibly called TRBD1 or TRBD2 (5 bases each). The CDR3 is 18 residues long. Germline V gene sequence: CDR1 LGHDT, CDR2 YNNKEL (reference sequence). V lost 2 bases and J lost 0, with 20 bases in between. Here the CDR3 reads CASSQRGGGSLVSYEQYF. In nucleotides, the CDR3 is TGTGCCAGCAGCCAAAGGGGTGGGGGTTCTCTCGTCTCCTACGAGCAGTACTTC.

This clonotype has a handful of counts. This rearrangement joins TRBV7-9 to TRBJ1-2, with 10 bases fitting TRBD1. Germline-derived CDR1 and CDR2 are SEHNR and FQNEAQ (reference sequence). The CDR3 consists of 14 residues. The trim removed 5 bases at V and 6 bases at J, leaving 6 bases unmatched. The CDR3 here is CASSRWTGGDGYTF. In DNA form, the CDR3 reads TGTGCCAGCAGCCGTTGGACAGGGGGAGATGGCTACACCTTC.

The CDR3: CATIGVVDRESYEQYF. CDR3 DNA sequence: TGTGCCACCATCGGAGTGGTCGACAGGGAATCCTACGAGCAGTACTTC. The chain links TRBV6-2 or TRBV6-3 to TRBJ2-7; 7 bases map to TRBD1. In germline, CDR1 is MNHEY, CDR2 SVGEGT. V lost 10 bases and J lost 1; bases outside the gene matches: 16. This CDR3 region has 16 residues.

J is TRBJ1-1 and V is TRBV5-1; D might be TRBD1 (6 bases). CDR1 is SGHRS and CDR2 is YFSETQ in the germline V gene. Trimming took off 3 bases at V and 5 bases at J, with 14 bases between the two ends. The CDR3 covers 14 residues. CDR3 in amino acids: CASSWGAGETEAFF. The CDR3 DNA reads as TGCGCCAGCAGCTGGGGGGCAGGCGAGACTGAAGCTTTCTTT. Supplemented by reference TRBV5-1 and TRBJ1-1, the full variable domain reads KAGVTQTPRYLIKTRGQQVTLSCSPISGHRSVSWYQQTPGQGLQFLFEYFSETQRNKGNFPGRFSGRQFSNSRSEMNVSTLELGDSALYLCASSWGAGETEAFFGQGTRLTVV.

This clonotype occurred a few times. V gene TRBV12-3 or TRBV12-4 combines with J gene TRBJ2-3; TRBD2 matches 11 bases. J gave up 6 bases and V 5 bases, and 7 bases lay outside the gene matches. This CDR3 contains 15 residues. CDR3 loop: CASSQAGTSGDTQYF. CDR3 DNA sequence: TGTGCCAGCAGTCAAGCCGGGACTAGCGGTGATACGCAGTATTTT.

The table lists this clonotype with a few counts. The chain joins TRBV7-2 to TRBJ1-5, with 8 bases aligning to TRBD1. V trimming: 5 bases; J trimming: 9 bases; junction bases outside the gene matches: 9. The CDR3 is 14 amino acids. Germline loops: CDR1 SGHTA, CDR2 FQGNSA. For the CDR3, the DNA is TGTGCCAGCAGCCTCGACAGGGGAGCGGGGCCCCAGCATTTT. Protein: CASSLDRGAGPQHF.

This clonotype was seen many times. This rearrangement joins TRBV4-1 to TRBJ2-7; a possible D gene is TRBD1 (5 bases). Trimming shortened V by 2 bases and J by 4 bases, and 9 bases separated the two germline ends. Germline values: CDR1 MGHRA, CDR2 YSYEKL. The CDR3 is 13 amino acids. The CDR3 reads CASSQKQEYEQYF. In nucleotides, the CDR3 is TGCGCCAGCAGCCAAAAACAGGAATACGAGCAGTACTTC.

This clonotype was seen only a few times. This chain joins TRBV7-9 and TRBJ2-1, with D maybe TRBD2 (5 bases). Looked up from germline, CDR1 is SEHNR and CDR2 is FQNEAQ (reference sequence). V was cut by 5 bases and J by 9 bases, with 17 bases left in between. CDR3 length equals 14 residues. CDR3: CASSPPAREFEQFF. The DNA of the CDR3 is TGTGCCAGCAGCCCCCCCGCCCGGGAATTTGAGCAGTTCTTC.